The entry below describes one TCR beta chain. Its antigen is not identified. CDR1 and CDR2 (germline): SGHNT, YYREEE (reference sequence). CDR3 size: 12 residues. The V end lost 3 bases, the J end lost 1 base, and 4 bases lay between the germline ends. The sample comes from a study of Ad26.COV2.S vaccination and SARS-CoV-2 variants. The study, taken as a whole, reports: Across vaccine and placebo recipients, the breadth of non-spike TCRs was similar. In TCR breadth and depth analyses, total T cell responses may have been underestimated.

Libraries were prepared by immunoSEQ multiplex PCR; TCRdb keeps only in-frame clonotypes and omits some of them. The sample contains about 350,000 clones, 92% of which appear only once. The clonotype was recovered from a human donor who had recovered from COVID-19. The chain is built from TRBV5-4 and TRBJ2-5; D unresolved. The input for sequencing was peripheral blood, taken after recovery from COVID-19. The CDR3 coding sequence is TGTGCCAGCAGCTCCAGCCAAGAGACCCAGTACTTC. Its protein product is CASSSSQETQYF. Using reference TRBV5-4 and TRBJ2-5 for the parts outside the CDR3, the full variable domain is ETGVTQSPTHLIKTRGQQVTLRCSSQSGHNTVSWYQQALGQGPQFIFQYYREEENGRGNFPPRFSGLQFPNYSSELNVNALELDDSALYLCASSSSQETQYFGPGTRLLVL.